This T cell receptor (beta chain) was documented in a study of shared clonotypes between healthy human individuals. Study background: Used for every donor were three CD4 naive, three CD4 memory, two CD8 naive and one CD8 memory plate. Findings and limits, study-wide: Naive subsets usually exceeded memory subsets in estimated richness.

This clone has just one count. What it binds is not known. The ends were cut back, 0 bases at V and 4 bases at J, with 6 bases in the middle. The CDR3 runs 13 residues. The germline V gene encodes CDR1 MNHEY and CDR2 SVGAGI. Assay: immunoSEQ multiplex PCR; the TCRdb copy retains only in-frame clones and omits some. This sample has 800,000 to 1,200,000 clones, with roughly 74% found just once. There were no recent acute infections or vaccinations among the donors, who were healthy HIV-negative adults. A CD45RA+ naive subset and a CD45RA-negative memory subset were split from CD4+ cells. The receptor was isolated from a man aged 18 to 35 in good health. Some clones in this sample may be carry-over from other donors' samples. This sequence joins TRBV6-5 and TRBJ2-5; no definite D call. The sequenced sample consisted of memory CD4+ T cells from PBMCs. Described subset: CD45RA-negative fraction. The CDR3, as DNA: TGTGCCAGCAGTTACTCGCCAGGAGAGACCCAGTACTTC. This sequence encodes CASSYSPGETQYF.